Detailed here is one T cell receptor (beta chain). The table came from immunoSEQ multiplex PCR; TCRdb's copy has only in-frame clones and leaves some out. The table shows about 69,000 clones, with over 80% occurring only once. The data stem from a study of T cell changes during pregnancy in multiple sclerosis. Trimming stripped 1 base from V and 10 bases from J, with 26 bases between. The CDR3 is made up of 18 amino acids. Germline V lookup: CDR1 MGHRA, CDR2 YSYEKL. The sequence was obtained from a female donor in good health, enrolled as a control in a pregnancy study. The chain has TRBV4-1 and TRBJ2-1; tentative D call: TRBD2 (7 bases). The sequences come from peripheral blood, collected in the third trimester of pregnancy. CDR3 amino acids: CASSQGRGGGRGWEEQFF. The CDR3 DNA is TGCGCCAGCAGCCAAGGCAGGGGCGGGGGAAGAGGATGGGAAGAGCAGTTCTTC.